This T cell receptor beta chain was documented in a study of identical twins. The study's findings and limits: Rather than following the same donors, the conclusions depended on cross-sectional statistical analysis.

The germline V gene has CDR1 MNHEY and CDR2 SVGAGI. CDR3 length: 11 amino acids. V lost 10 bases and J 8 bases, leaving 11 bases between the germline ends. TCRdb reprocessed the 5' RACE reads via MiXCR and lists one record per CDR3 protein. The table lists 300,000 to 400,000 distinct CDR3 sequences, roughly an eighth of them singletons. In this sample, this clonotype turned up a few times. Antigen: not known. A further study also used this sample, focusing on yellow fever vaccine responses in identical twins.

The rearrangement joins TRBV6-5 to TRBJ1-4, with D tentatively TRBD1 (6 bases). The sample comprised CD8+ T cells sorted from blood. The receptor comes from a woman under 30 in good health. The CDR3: CATKGGEKLFF. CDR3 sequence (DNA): TGTGCCACGAAGGGGGGGGAAAAACTGTTTTTT.